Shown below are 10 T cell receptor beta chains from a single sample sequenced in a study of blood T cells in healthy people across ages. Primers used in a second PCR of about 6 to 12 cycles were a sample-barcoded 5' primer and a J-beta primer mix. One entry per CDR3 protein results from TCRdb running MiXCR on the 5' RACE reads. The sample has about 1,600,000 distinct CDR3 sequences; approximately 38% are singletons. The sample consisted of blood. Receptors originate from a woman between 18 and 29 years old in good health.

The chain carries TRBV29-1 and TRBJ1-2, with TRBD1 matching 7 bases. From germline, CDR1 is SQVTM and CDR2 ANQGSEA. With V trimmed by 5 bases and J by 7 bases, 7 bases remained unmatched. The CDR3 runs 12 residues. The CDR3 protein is CSVSEGASGYTF. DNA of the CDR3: TGCAGCGTTAGCGAGGGGGCCAGTGGCTACACCTTC.

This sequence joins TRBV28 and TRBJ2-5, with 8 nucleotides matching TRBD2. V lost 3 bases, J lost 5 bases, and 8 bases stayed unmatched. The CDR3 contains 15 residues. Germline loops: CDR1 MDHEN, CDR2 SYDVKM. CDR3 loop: CASSFREGRGETQYF. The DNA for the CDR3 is TGTGCCAGCAGTTTTCGGGAGGGGCGAGGGGAGACCCAGTACTTC.

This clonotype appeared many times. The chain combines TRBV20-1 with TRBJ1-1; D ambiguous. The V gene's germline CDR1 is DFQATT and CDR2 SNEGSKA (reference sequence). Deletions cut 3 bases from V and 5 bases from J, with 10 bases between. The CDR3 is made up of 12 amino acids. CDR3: CSASLVNTEAFF. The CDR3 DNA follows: TGCAGTGCTAGCCTTGTTAATACTGAAGCTTTCTTT.

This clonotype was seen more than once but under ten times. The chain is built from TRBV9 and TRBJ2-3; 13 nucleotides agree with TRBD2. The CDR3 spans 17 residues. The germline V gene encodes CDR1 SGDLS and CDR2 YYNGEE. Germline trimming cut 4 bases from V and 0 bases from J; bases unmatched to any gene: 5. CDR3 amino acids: CASSPGLAGASTDTQYF. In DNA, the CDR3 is TGTGCCAGCAGCCCCGGACTAGCGGGAGCTAGCACAGATACGCAGTATTTT.

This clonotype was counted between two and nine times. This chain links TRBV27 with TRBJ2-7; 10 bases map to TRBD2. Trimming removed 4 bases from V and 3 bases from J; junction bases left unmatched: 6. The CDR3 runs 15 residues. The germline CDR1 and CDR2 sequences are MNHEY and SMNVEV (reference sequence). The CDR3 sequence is CASSSSSGGFYEQYF. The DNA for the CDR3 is TGTGCCAGCAGTTCCTCTAGCGGGGGTTTCTACGAGCAGTACTTC.

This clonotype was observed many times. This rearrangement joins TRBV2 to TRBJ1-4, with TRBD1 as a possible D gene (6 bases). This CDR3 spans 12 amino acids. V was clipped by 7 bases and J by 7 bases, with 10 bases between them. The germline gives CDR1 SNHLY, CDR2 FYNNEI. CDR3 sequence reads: CASKQGGEKLFF. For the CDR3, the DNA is TGTGCCAGCAAACAGGGCGGTGAAAAACTGTTTTTT.

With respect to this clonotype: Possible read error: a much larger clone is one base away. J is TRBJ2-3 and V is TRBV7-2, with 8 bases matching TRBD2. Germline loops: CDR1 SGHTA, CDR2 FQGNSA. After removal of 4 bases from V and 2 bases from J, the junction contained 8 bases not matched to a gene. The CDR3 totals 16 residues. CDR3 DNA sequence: TGTGCCAGCAGCTCGGGACTAGAGGGGATCACAGATACGCAGTATTTT. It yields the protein CASSSGLEGITDTQYF.

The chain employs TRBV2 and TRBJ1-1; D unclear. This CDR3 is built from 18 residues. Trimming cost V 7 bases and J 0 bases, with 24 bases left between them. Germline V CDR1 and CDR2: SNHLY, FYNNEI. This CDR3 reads CASKYPVGVLQMNTEAFF. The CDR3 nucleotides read TGTGCCAGCAAATATCCAGTTGGGGTCCTACAGATGAACACTGAAGCTTTCTTT.

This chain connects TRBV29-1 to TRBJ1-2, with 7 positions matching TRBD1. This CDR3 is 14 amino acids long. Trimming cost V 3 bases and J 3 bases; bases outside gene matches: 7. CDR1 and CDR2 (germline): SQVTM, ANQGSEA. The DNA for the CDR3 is TGCAGCGTTGATGAGGGGGCCGTGGACTATGGCTACACCTTC. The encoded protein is CSVDEGAVDYGYTF. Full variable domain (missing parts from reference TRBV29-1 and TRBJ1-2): SAVISQKPSRDICQRGTSLTIQCQVDSQVTMMFWYRQQPGQSLTLIATANQGSEATYESGFVIDKFPISRPNLTFSTLTVSNMSPEDSSIYLCSVDEGAVDYGYTFGSGTRLTVV.

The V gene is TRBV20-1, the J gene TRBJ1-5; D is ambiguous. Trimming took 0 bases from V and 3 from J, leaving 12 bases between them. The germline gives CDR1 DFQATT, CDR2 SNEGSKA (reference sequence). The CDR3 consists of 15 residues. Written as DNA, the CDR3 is TGCAGTGCTAGAGACCGAATAGGGCTCAATCAGCCCCAGCATTTT. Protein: CSARDRIGLNQPQHF.